This T cell receptor (beta chain) originates from a study of human T cells and chemical hapten exposure. A word on this clonotype: A much larger clone lies one base from this, so it may be a read error.

Total RNA came from unfractionated whole blood. Germline CDR1 and CDR2: SGHTA and FQGNSA. The CDR3 length is 16 residues. The trim removed 4 bases at V and 5 bases at J, leaving 8 bases unmatched. The library tagged individual cDNA molecules with unique molecular identifiers. Each CDR3 protein gets one entry after TCRdb re-called the reads with MiXCR. Among about 120,000 distinct CDR3 sequences listed, approximately 9.3% were seen once. Sequencing used whole blood. This chain connects TRBV7-2 to TRBJ2-3; 11 nucleotides line up with TRBD1. This clonotype was sampled from a human donor in good health. Some clones in this sample may be carry-over from other donors' samples. The CDR3 DNA reads TGTGCCAGCAGCTCCCGGACAGGGGGCTTCGTAGATACGCAGTATTTT. Encoded protein: CASSSRTGGFVDTQYF.